This T cell receptor (beta chain) was recovered during a study of beta chain features in type 1 diabetes (dated by TCRdb to the late 2010s). A note on the overall study: Patients and healthy donors did not differ in mean age, gender distribution, total cell number or subset yield. A total of roughly 98,000,000 sorted cells were examined across all samples, and a strong correlation was observed between cell number per subset and RNA yield. The study compared TCRB repertoires of sorted circulating CD4+ T cell subsets between recently diagnosed type 1 diabetes patients and matched healthy donors. Naive and central memory subsets were obtained from all 28 donors, but regulatory and stem cell-like memory subsets were isolated from only 8 patients and roughly 8 healthy donors. General conclusions and limits of the study: At VDJ recombination sites, type 1 diabetes patients had fewer insertions and more deleted nucleotides, which implies abnormalities in thymic rearrangement. The naive, central memory and regulatory TCRB repertoires appeared to resemble one another more closely among patients than among healthy donors. Because cDNA rather than genomic DNA was sequenced, highly expressing activated cells could have been over-represented, although no difference in activation and CD3 levels was found between groups. Only small numbers of individuals were included in the HLA sub-analyses, which left unresolved whether HLA type had any influence on TCRB rearrangement. PCR may preferentially amplify shorter templates, but because patient and control samples were amplified and corrected together, any resulting skew would affect both groups equally. A moderate but significant shortening of TCRB CDR3 length was observed in type 1 diabetes patients in all four CD4+ subsets.

This clone turned up a few times. The clone's antigen remains unknown. No base qualities exist here, and no much larger clone lies one base off it. Via the germline V gene, CDR1 is LGHNA and CDR2 YNFKEQ. Measured from the cysteine to the phenylalanine, the CDR3 is 15 residues long. Only the CDR3 DNA stays, 45 bases, in frame from base 1. V is pared back by 6 bases and J by 2 bases, with 17 bases lying between the germline termini. All of the isolated RNA was reverse transcribed with the High Capacity cDNA Reverse Transcription Kit, so expressed TCRB transcripts were sequenced. Deep immunoSEQ sequencing was performed on naive, central memory and regulatory T cell samples, with an average of about 3.6 million total reads per sample. Sorted cells were lysed in RLT buffer, and RNA was extracted using DNase-treated RNeasy Micro or Mini kits according to cell number. To prevent cross-contamination, every cell subset was processed on its own, while patient and healthy donor samples were processed together. The immunoSEQ multiplex PCR was used to amplify TCRB sequences from cDNA, yielding 87-bp fragments that span the CDR3 region. Sequencing of the amplicons was done on the Illumina HiSeq platform. The study's processing was this. Synthetic template baselines were used to correct PCR bias computationally, reads within Hamming distance 2 were collapsed, and singletons that could not be merged were discarded. By aligning reads against IMGT, V, D and J genes, CDR3 length, and insertions or deletions at six rearrangement sites were assigned. Within each subset, clonotype counts were normalized to sorted cell number, and only after that were true diversity and Gini coefficients computed with the tcR R package. Repertoire sharing was quantified using the overlap coefficient calculated on TCRB nucleotide sequences. Out-of-frame TCRB sequences from naive cells were analyzed to stand in for the pre-selection repertoire. In its TCRdb copy, this immuneACCESS table keeps in-frame sequences only and misses some clones. Where compared with another copy, unresolved V genes explain less than half of these, and the others have no known cause. D and trimming were read from the DNA, whereas the V and J calls and clone size are those reported in that table. The sample data list about 340,000 clones, and about 13% of these were observed just once. Clones ranked in the top ten supply 0.013% to 0.015% of the sample.

From each donor, a single peripheral blood sample of approximately 0.11 L on average was drawn into heparinised tubes. Naive, central memory, regulatory and stem cell-like memory CD4+ T cells were sorted on a BD FACSAria II using a panel including CD45RO, CCR7, CD25, CD127, CD95 and CD27. A purity above 95% was achieved for all sorted populations. PBMCs were isolated immediately by Lymphoprep density gradient centrifugation and stained directly without culture. Samples were stained and sorted in pairs, with one healthy donor and one patient per experiment, so that batch effects were minimized. The TCR comes from a woman under 30 with type 1 diabetes. The sequence links TRBV4-2 to TRBJ2-7; TRBD2 could be the D gene, as 5 bases match. The sample was naive CD4+ T cells from blood. This sample's cell subset or site label indicates: true naive CD4+ T cells. The bases read TGTGCCAGCAGTCACGAGTCGGGATTGACCTACGAGCAGTACTTC. This is translated as CASSHESGLTYEQYF.